The 19 T cell receptor beta chains reported below all come from one sample, sequenced in a study of response to subunit inactivated influenza vaccine. TCRdb called the RT-PCR reads again in MiXCR, with one record for every CDR3 protein. The table shows about 500,000 distinct CDR3 sequences, with approximately 15% occurring only once. The sequences come from CD4+ T cells sorted from PBMCs, collected about 24 months after vaccination. Receptors originate from a man between 50 and 75 years old who received an inactivated influenza vaccine.

The V gene is TRBV20-1, the J gene TRBJ1-5; weak D call: TRBD1 (5 bases). The CDR3 runs to 12 residues. Trimming removed 0 bases from V and 10 bases from J, with 10 bases in between. Looked up from germline, CDR1 is DFQATT and CDR2 is SNEGSKA (reference sequence). The CDR3 DNA reads as TGCAGTGCTAGAGAGGGGGGGTATCCCCAGCATTTT. Translating it yields CSAREGGYPQHF.

The rearrangement joins TRBV20-1 to TRBJ2-2; D uncertain. V shed 2 bases and J shed 0 bases, with 10 bases lying between them. The CDR3 is made up of 15 amino acids. Germline CDR1 reads DFQATT; CDR2 reads SNEGSKA (reference sequence). The CDR3 is CSARLLGSNTGELFF. CDR3 coding DNA: TGCAGTGCTAGACTGCTGGGCTCGAACACCGGGGAGCTGTTTTTT.

This clonotype was found a few times. The J gene is TRBJ1-4, the V gene TRBV20-1; D not certain. CDR3 length equals 11 residues. Germline values: CDR1 DFQATT, CDR2 SNEGSKA (reference sequence). V was pared by 5 bases and J by 7 bases, with 8 bases between. The CDR3 loop reads CSARGPEKLFF. The CDR3 DNA reads as TGCAGTGCTCGCGGCCCTGAAAAACTGTTTTTT.

This clonotype was seen a few times. The chain is built from TRBV6-5 and TRBJ2-1; D might be TRBD2 (6 bases). Per the germline V gene, CDR1 is MNHEY and CDR2 is SVGAGI. Trimming stripped 5 bases from V and 2 bases from J, with 10 bases between. There are 14 residues in the CDR3. The CDR3 here is CASSLREPYNEQFF. The CDR3, as DNA: TGTGCCAGCAGTCTACGGGAGCCCTACAATGAGCAGTTCTTC.

This clonotype was seen ten or more times. This chain connects TRBV20-1 to TRBJ2-5; TRBD1 matches 8 bases. This CDR3 is 13 amino acids long. The ends lost 6 bases at V and 2 bases at J; junction bases unmatched: 5. Germline assignment: CDR1 DFQATT and CDR2 SNEGSKA (reference sequence). Here the CDR3 reads CSAVWTGQETQYF. CDR3 nucleotides: TGCAGTGCCGTATGGACAGGGCAAGAGACCCAGTACTTC.

The V and J genes are TRBV20-1 and TRBJ1-5, with TRBD1 as a possible D gene (6 bases). In germline, CDR1 is DFQATT, CDR2 SNEGSKA (reference sequence). Trimming stripped 5 bases from V and 0 bases from J, with 11 bases between. The CDR3 has 14 amino acids. CDR3 sequence: CSAGQINSNQPQHF. The DNA of the CDR3 is TGCAGTGCTGGACAGATCAATAGCAATCAGCCCCAGCATTTT.

The CDR3 nucleotides read TGTGCCAGCAGTTACGGGACCGCCGGACGTGAAAAACTGTTTTTT. It encodes CASSYGTAGREKLFF. This chain uses TRBV6-5 with TRBJ1-4, with TRBD1 as a possible D gene (5 bases). CDR1 is MNHEY and CDR2 is SVGAGI in the germline V gene. There are 15 residues in the CDR3. V was pared by 2 bases and J by 7 bases, with 14 bases between.

At least ten counts were recorded for this clonotype. At one end, the junction sequence differs from germline, possibly due to a read error. V and J are TRBV7-9 and TRBJ2-1; 7 positions match TRBD2. Germline assignment: CDR1 SEHNR and CDR2 FQNEAQ (reference sequence). This CDR3 is built from 9 residues. The CDR3 DNA follows: TGTGCCAGCAGCTTGGGGGGGGGATTC. This encodes CASSLGGGF. The full variable domain, rest sourced from reference TRBV7-9 and TRBJ2-1, is DTGVSQNPRHKITKRGQNVTFRCDPISEHNRLYWYRQTLGQGPEFLTYFQNEAQLEKSRLLSDRFSAERPKGSFSTLEIQRTEQGDSAMYLCASSLGGGFGPGTRLTVL.

In this sample, this clonotype turned up many times. The V gene is TRBV28, the J gene TRBJ2-2; possible D gene TRBD1, 6 bases. Germline CDR1 MDHEN, CDR2 SYDVKM. CDR3 length: 15 residues. V lost 3 bases and J 1 base, leaving 9 bases between the germline ends. Here the CDR3 reads CASSFADRNTGELFF. The CDR3 coding sequence is TGTGCCAGCAGTTTTGCGGACAGGAACACCGGGGAGCTGTTTTTT.

This clonotype has more than one count but fewer than ten. The rearrangement joins TRBV29-1 to TRBJ2-7, with 8 bases fitting TRBD1. Germline CDR1 is SQVTM and CDR2 is ANQGSEA. The CDR3 spans 13 residues. Trimming took 6 bases from V and 2 from J; bases not matched to a gene: 6. For the CDR3, the DNA is TGCAGCGTCGGACAGGGCCAAACCTACGAGCAGTACTTC. Translation: CSVGQGQTYEQYF.

This sequence joins TRBV7-6 and TRBJ2-1; 7 nucleotides line up with TRBD2. Trimming cost V 1 base and J 7 bases; bases outside gene matches: 7. The germline gives CDR1 SGHVS, CDR2 FNYEAQ. The CDR3 extends over 15 amino acids. The CDR3 DNA reads TGTGCCAGCAGCTTAGTTGTCGGCGGGAGTAATGAGCAGTTCTTC. As protein: CASSLVVGGSNEQFF. Looking up the rest from reference TRBV7-6 and TRBJ2-1 gives the full variable domain: GAGVSQSPRYKVTKRGQDVALRCDPISGHVSLYWYRQALGQGPEFLTYFNYEAQQDKSGLPNDRFSAERPEGSISTLTIQRTEQRDSAMYRCASSLVVGGSNEQFFGPGTRLTVL.

This CDR3 is CAISDRLAGDEQFF. The CDR3 coding sequence is TGTGCCATCAGTGACAGACTAGCGGGAGATGAGCAGTTCTTC. This rearrangement joins TRBV10-3 to TRBJ2-1; TRBD2 matches at 12 bases. Looked up from germline, CDR1 is ENHRY and CDR2 is SYGVKD. V dropped 3 bases and J dropped 8; count of bases not matched to a gene: 2. The length of the CDR3 is 14 residues.

This clonotype was picked up a small number of times. The rearrangement joins TRBV4-1 to TRBJ2-2; maybe TRBD2 (5 bases). The CDR3 runs to 15 residues. In germline, CDR1 is MGHRA, CDR2 YSYEKL. V was pared by 1 base and J by 3 bases, with 9 bases between. CDR3 sequence reads: CASSQALAYTGELFF. The CDR3 DNA reads as TGCGCCAGCAGCCAAGCCCTAGCATACACCGGGGAGCTGTTTTTT.

In this sample, this clonotype turned up a few times. The J gene is TRBJ2-3, the V gene TRBV20-1, with D possibly being TRBD1 or TRBD2 (5 bases each). Between the trimmed V and J ends, which lost 2 bases and 0 bases, there was a span of 12 bases. There are 15 residues in the CDR3. Per the germline V gene, CDR1 is DFQATT and CDR2 is SNEGSKA (reference sequence). The CDR3 DNA reads TGCAGTGCTAGAACAGAGAGGGGTAGCACAGATACGCAGTATTTT. Translation: CSARTERGSTDTQYF.

The V gene is TRBV29-1, the J gene TRBJ2-7; 15 nucleotides agree with TRBD2. With V trimmed by 6 bases and J by 6 bases, 6 bases remained unmatched. The germline gives CDR1 SQVTM, CDR2 ANQGSEA. The CDR3 runs to 14 residues. The CDR3 DNA reads as TGCAGCGTCGCGGGACTAGCGGGAGGTAGCGAGCAGTACTTC. Encoded protein: CSVAGLAGGSEQYF.

There are many counts of this clonotype. This rearrangement joins TRBV29-1 to TRBJ2-7; 8 bases match TRBD1. Germline CDR1 reads SQVTM; CDR2 reads ANQGSEA. With V trimmed by 6 bases and J by 1 base, 2 bases remained unmatched. The length of the CDR3 is 12 residues. The CDR3: CSVGTGSYEQYF. For the CDR3, the DNA is TGCAGCGTGGGGACAGGATCCTACGAGCAGTACTTC.

This clonotype was recorded a few times. V usage is TRBV10-3 and J usage is TRBJ2-3, with 12 positions matching TRBD1. V gave up 8 bases and J gave up 3 bases; unmatched junction bases: 6. Germline loops: CDR1 ENHRY, CDR2 SYGVKD. This CDR3 region has 15 residues. CDR3 in DNA: TGTGCCATCGGTAGGGACAGGGGGCGAACAGATACGCAGTATTTT. Its translation is CAIGRDRGRTDTQYF.

CDR3 coding DNA: TGTGCCAGCAGTTTGGACTGGACTAGCGGGATTGGGGCCTACGAGCAGTACTTC. Its protein is CASSLDWTSGIGAYEQYF. The V gene is TRBV28, the J gene TRBJ2-7; 12 bases map to TRBD2. Germline V gene lookup returns CDR1 MDHEN and CDR2 SYDVKM. V shed 3 bases, J shed 2 bases, and the junction held 11 bases outside the gene matches. This CDR3 region has 18 residues.

The chain has TRBV5-1 and TRBJ2-1; D could derive from TRBD1 or TRBD2 (5 bases each). CDR1 is SGHRS and CDR2 is YFSETQ in the germline V gene. Trimming shortened V by 2 bases and J by 7 bases, and 10 bases separated the two germline ends. There are 13 residues in the CDR3. As DNA, the CDR3 is TGCGCCAGCAGCTTTACAGGAGGAAATGAGCAGTTCTTC. Translating it yields CASSFTGGNEQFF. The complete variable domain, with remaining parts taken from reference TRBV5-1 and TRBJ2-1, reads KAGVTQTPRYLIKTRGQQVTLSCSPISGHRSVSWYQQTPGQGLQFLFEYFSETQRNKGNFPGRFSGRQFSNSRSEMNVSTLELGDSALYLCASSFTGGNEQFFGPGTRLTVL.